The 11 T cell receptor beta chains presented below share a single source sample, sequenced in a study of T-cell memory formation after mild COVID-19. Via MiXCR, TCRdb re-called the 5' RACE reads, giving one row per CDR3 protein. Altogether roughly 300,000 distinct CDR3 sequences are present, roughly 13% being singletons, with the ten largest covering about a fifth. The specimen was PBMCs or a T cell subset sorted from them (not recorded which). The receptors were sampled from a man aged 18-30 years who had mild COVID-19 (a few samples of this study predate the infection). Cell type and time point are not known.

V usage is TRBV7-2 and J usage is TRBJ2-2, with D possibly matching TRBD2 (6 bases). The CDR3 runs to 15 residues. The germline V and J ends were trimmed by 7 bases and 2 bases, with 14 bases remaining between them. Germline V CDR1 and CDR2: SGHTA, FQGNSA. As DNA, the CDR3 is TGTGCCAGCAACCTCAGGACTATCAACACCGGGGAGCTGTTTTTT. This translates into CASNLRTINTGELFF. Full variable domain (missing parts from reference TRBV7-2 and TRBJ2-2): GAGVSQSPSNKVTEKGKDVELRCDPISGHTALYWYRQSLGQGLEFLIYFQGNSAPDKSGLPSDRFSAERTGGSVSTLTIQRTQQEDSAVYLCASNLRTINTGELFFGEGSRLTVL.

This chain connects TRBV7-9 to TRBJ2-7; D gene ambiguous. CDR3 length: 11 amino acids. Trimming took off 7 bases at V and 1 base at J, with 5 bases between the two ends. Germline V gene data show CDR1 as SEHNR and CDR2 as FQNEAQ (reference sequence). The CDR3 here is CASTSSYEQYF. In DNA, the CDR3 is TGTGCCAGCACCTCATCCTACGAGCAGTACTTC.

This clonotype was recorded a few times. The gene calls are TRBV12-3 or TRBV12-4 and TRBJ1-4; D gene ambiguous. Trimming took off 5 bases at V and 0 bases at J, with 7 bases between the two ends. The CDR3 sequence is 14 residues long. CDR3 in DNA: TGTGCCAGCAGTAGGCCTGCAACTAATGAAAAACTGTTTTTT. Amino acids: CASSRPATNEKLFF.

This chain links TRBV29-1 with TRBJ2-3; TRBD2 is a possible D gene (6 bases). The V and J ends lost 2 bases and 0 bases respectively, with 12 bases between them. Germline CDR1 reads SQVTM; CDR2 reads ANQGSEA. The CDR3 covers 15 residues. The DNA for the CDR3 is TGCAGCGTTGAAATCCTGGCGGGGAGCACAGATACGCAGTATTTT. Amino acids: CSVEILAGSTDTQYF.

The CDR3 DNA follows: TGTGCCAGCAGTGAACTCACAGATACGCAGTATTTT. It codes for CASSELTDTQYF. This chain joins TRBV6-1 and TRBJ2-3, with D unresolved. Trimming cost V 2 bases and J 2 bases, with 2 bases left between them. CDR1 MNHNS and CDR2 SASEGT come from the germline V gene. The CDR3 covers 12 residues.

Note on this clonotype: The final CDR3 position lacks the conserved phenylalanine or tryptophan, pointing to a likely read error. The V gene is TRBV9, the J gene TRBJ2-2, with D hard to call. Germline CDR1 SGDLS, CDR2 YYNGEE. Trimming cost V 7 bases and J 8 bases, with 9 bases left between them. There are 11 residues in the CDR3. The CDR3 bases are TGTGCCAGCCGCACCTCGGGGGAGCTGTTTTCT. Translated, it gives CASRTSGELFS.

This rearrangement joins TRBV4-2 to TRBJ2-3; D is unclear. Trimming cost V 4 bases and J 3 bases, with 11 bases left between them. Germline CDR1 and CDR2: LGHNA and YNFKEQ. The length of the CDR3 is 14 residues. In DNA form, the CDR3 reads TGTGCCAGCAGCCTAGTGGCTAGAACAGATACGCAGTATTTT. Translation gives CASSLVARTDTQYF.

V and J are TRBV12-3 or TRBV12-4 and TRBJ2-3; D gene ambiguous. This CDR3 is 13 amino acids long. Trimming removed 4 bases from V and 3 bases from J, with 8 bases in between. The CDR3 reads CASSSPRTDTQYF. The CDR3, as DNA: TGTGCCAGCAGTTCCCCCCGGACAGATACGCAGTATTTT.

This clonotype has only a few counts. The V and J genes are TRBV12-3 or TRBV12-4 and TRBJ2-5; 8 bases align to TRBD1. The J segment lost 7 bases and the V segment lost 9 bases, leaving 13 bases of the junction unmatched. This CDR3 comprises 14 residues. The CDR3 DNA reads TGTGCCAGTACTAGAACAGGGGGAAACGGGACCCAGTACTTC. Its translation is CASTRTGGNGTQYF.

This clonotype was found a few times. V usage is TRBV9 and J usage is TRBJ1-6, with 8 bases that match TRBD1. V was pared by 3 bases and J by 6 bases, with 5 bases of the junction left unmatched. The CDR3 has 15 residues. From germline, CDR1 is SGDLS and CDR2 YYNGEE. CDR3 amino acids: CASSERDRLNSPLHF. In DNA, the CDR3 is TGTGCCAGCAGCGAACGGGACAGGCTTAATTCACCCCTCCACTTT. The complete variable domain, with remaining parts taken from reference TRBV9 and TRBJ1-6, reads DSGVTQTPKHLITATGQRVTLRCSPRSGDLSVYWYQQSLDQGLQFLIQYYNGEERAKGNILERFSAQQFPDLHSELNLSSLELGDSALYFCASSERDRLNSPLHFGNGTRLTVT.

The table lists this clonotype with many counts. The chain is built from TRBV7-6 and TRBJ2-5; possible D gene TRBD2, 5 bases. Germline V CDR1 and CDR2: SGHVS, FNYEAQ. There are 13 residues in the CDR3. Trimming cost V 8 bases and J 2 bases, with 12 bases left between them. The CDR3 here is CASGGLGQETQYF. Written as DNA, the CDR3 is TGTGCCAGCGGTGGACTGGGGCAAGAGACCCAGTACTTC.